The rows below give T cell receptor beta chains drawn from one sample of a study of neurological immune-mediated disorders. MiXCR was run by TCRdb on the 5' RACE reads, yielding one entry per CDR3 protein. The sample holds approximately 74,000 distinct CDR3 sequences, 9.4% seen once. Sequencing was done on a sample of PBMCs. All receptors derive from a middle-aged man in good health. Both conserved end residues are part of each CDR3. Each record gives: clone size, CDR3 length, J gene, D gene, V gene, CDR3 DNA, CDR3 protein. The D gene is left open where the match is weak. Size tells how often a clone was seen (once, few, many) or the class of an expanded clone, and some rows leave it out.

many	14	TRBJ2-7	-	TRBV10-3	TGTGCCATCAGTGAGGTAGACCGATCGCGGGAGCAGTACTTC	CAISEVDRSREQYF
many	19	TRBJ1-1	TRBD1	TRBV7-9	TGTGCCAGCAGACCAGCACCCTTCCGCAGGGGGACCGTGAACACTGAAGCTTTCTTT	CASRPAPFRRGTVNTEAFF
-	14	TRBJ2-7	-	TRBV6-2/TRBV6-3	TGTGCCAGCAATACCGGGACGGCCTCCTACGAGCAGTACTTC	CASNTGTASYEQYF
-	15	TRBJ2-1	TRBD2	TRBV7-9	TGTGCCAGCAGCTTAGAAGCGGGAGGTTACAATGAGCAGTTCTTC	CASSLEAGGYNEQFF
few	13	TRBJ2-4	-	TRBV20-1	TGCAGTGCTAGAGAAAGAACCAAAAACATTCAGTACTTC	CSARERTKNIQYF
-	12	TRBJ2-5	-	TRBV6-2/TRBV6-3	TGTGCCAGCAAGACGGGGCAAGAGACCCAGTACTTC	CASKTGQETQYF
many	15	TRBJ2-2	-	TRBV6-6	TGTGCCAGCAGTTCGACAGGAGCGGGCACCGGGGAGCTGTTTTTT	CASSSTGAGTGELFF
many	12	TRBJ2-5	-	TRBV19	TGTGCCAGTAGTATACAGGGGGAGACCCAGTACTTC	CASSIQGETQYF
many	15	TRBJ2-7	-	TRBV5-6	TGTGCCAGCAGCGGCCTGGACACGGGGAGGTACGAGCAGTACTTC	CASSGLDTGRYEQYF
many	18	TRBJ2-7	TRBD1	TRBV20-1	TGCAGTGCTAGACGGACAGGGGTAACTAGCGCATTCTCCTACGAGCAGTACTTC	CSARRTGVTSAFSYEQYF
many	14	TRBJ1-4	TRBD1	TRBV5-1	TGCGCCAGCAGCTTGGACAGGGGTCGGGAAAAACTGTTTTTT	CASSLDRGREKLFF
many	15	TRBJ2-3	-	TRBV20-1	TGCAGTGCCCATCAGTCGCGGCACGGGGGAGATACGCAGTATTTT	CSAHQSRHGGDTQYF
-	14	TRBJ1-1	-	TRBV5-5	TGTGCCAGCAGCTTGGACTACATGAACACTGAAGCTTTCTTT	CASSLDYMNTEAFF
many	16	TRBJ2-1	TRBD2	TRBV27	TGTGCCAGCACTCGGGTGGGGGCTAGCGGGAGTGGGGAGCAGTTCTTC	CASTRVGASGSGEQFF
many	15	TRBJ1-2	-	TRBV27	TGTGCCAGCAGTCCACGGACAGTCAATTTCTATGGCTACACCTTC	CASSPRTVNFYGYTF
many	10	TRBJ1-1	-	TRBV5-6	TGTGCCAGCAGCTCACCGGGAGCTTTCTTT	CASSSPGAFF
many	9	TRBJ1-1	-	TRBV6-4	TGTGCCAGCCAGGGAGGAGCTTTCTTT	CASQGGAFF
many	13	TRBJ2-1	TRBD2	TRBV18	TGTGCCAGCTCACCACCGGGGGGGAATGAGCAGTTCTTC	CASSPPGGNEQFF
many	18	TRBJ1-5	-	TRBV28	TGTGCCAGCACGCGGGGAAGGACAAAGCTTTATAGCAATCAGCCCCAGCATTTT	CASTRGRTKLYSNQPQHF
-	13	TRBJ2-7	TRBD1	TRBV7-3	TGTGCCAGCAGCCCCCATCGACAGGGCGAGCAGTACTTC	CASSPHRQGEQYF
-	15	TRBJ2-7	-	TRBV14	TGTGCCAGCAGCCATGGGTCTATCCCCGACTACGAGCAGTACTTC	CASSHGSIPDYEQYF
many	13	TRBJ2-7	-	TRBV24-1	TGTGCCACCAGTGATTTTGAGGGGTACGAGCAGTACTTC	CATSDFEGYEQYF
many	13	TRBJ1-6	-	TRBV28	TGTGCCAGCCAGGGACAACGGACTTCACCCCTCCACTTT	CASQGQRTSPLHF
many	12	TRBJ1-2	-	TRBV29-1	TGCAGCGTTCTCGGGACGGTCGGAGGCTACACCTTC	CSVLGTVGGYTF
many	18	TRBJ2-1	-	TRBV2	TGTGCCAGCAGTGAAAGTTTCCCGGGCAGCTCCCACTACAATGAGCAGTTCTTC	CASSESFPGSSHYNEQFF
many	13	TRBJ2-5	-	TRBV7-2	TGTGCCAGCAGACCCCGGGAACAAGAGACCCAGTACTTC	CASRPREQETQYF
many	13	TRBJ2-5	-	TRBV6-5	TGTGCCAGCAGGCCACAGGGAGGAGAGACCCAGTACTTC	CASRPQGGETQYF
many	13	TRBJ2-1	TRBD2	TRBV3-1	TGTGCCAGCAGACTAGCGGGCTACAATGAGCAGTTCTTC	CASRLAGYNEQFF
many	15	TRBJ2-2	TRBD2	TRBV5-4	TGTGCCAGCAGCCCTAGCGGGGTTAACACCGGGGAGCTGTTTTTT	CASSPSGVNTGELFF
many	14	TRBJ2-3	-	TRBV5-1	TGCGCCAGCAGCGATCCCCGTAGCACAGATACGCAGTATTTT	CASSDPRSTDTQYF
many	14	TRBJ1-5	TRBD1	TRBV5-1	TGCGCCAGCAGCCCACGACAGGGGGGTCAGCCCCAGCATTTT	CASSPRQGGQPQHF
many	15	TRBJ1-5	-	TRBV19	TGTGCCAGTACCATCACGGGGGAGGTACTGGAGCCCCAGCATTTT	CASTITGEVLEPQHF
-	16	TRBJ2-5	-	TRBV20-1	TGCAGTGCTAGCGACGCCTCACAGGCGCCCCAAGAGACCCAGTACTTC	CSASDASQAPQETQYF
many	12	TRBJ1-2	-	TRBV28	TGTGCCAGCAGTTTATGGGGGCATGGCTACACCTTC	CASSLWGHGYTF
many	16	TRBJ2-7	-	TRBV27	TGTGCCAGCAGTCCCACCCCCCCAGCGATGCTCTACGAGCAGTACTTC	CASSPTPPAMLYEQYF
many	16	TRBJ2-7	TRBD1	TRBV7-2	TGTGCCAGCAGCTTACCACGGCAGGGGGTTTTGAACGAGCAGTACTTC	CASSLPRQGVLNEQYF
many	18	TRBJ2-1	-	TRBV6-5	TGTGCCAGCAGTTACGGGCTCGGAAATCTCAATTCCTACAATGAGCAGTTCTTC	CASSYGLGNLNSYNEQFF
many	15	TRBJ1-1	TRBD1	TRBV6-6	TGTGCCAGCACCGAACGACAGGGGGACGGGACTGAAGCTTTCTTT	CASTERQGDGTEAFF
many	14	TRBJ1-4	TRBD1	TRBV18	TGTGCCAGCTCACCCGACAGGGTAAATGAAAAACTGTTTTTT	CASSPDRVNEKLFF
many	16	TRBJ2-1	TRBD2	TRBV28	TGTGCCAGCAGTTTGGCTTCGGGGGGGGCGTACAATGAGCAGTTCTTC	CASSLASGGAYNEQFF
many	16	TRBJ2-5	TRBD2	TRBV3-1	TGTGCCAGCAGCCAAGATCTGACTAGCGGAGAAGAGACCCAGTACTTC	CASSQDLTSGEETQYF
many	13	TRBJ1-2	TRBD1	TRBV27	TGTGCCAGCAGTTTCCGGGACAGGAGTGGCTACACCTTC	CASSFRDRSGYTF
-	15	TRBJ2-7	-	TRBV28	TGTGCCAGCAGTCCTTATATAGGGGGACCCTACGAGCAGTACTTC	CASSPYIGGPYEQYF
many	15	TRBJ2-2	TRBD1	TRBV20-1	TGCAGTGCTCTACGGGGACAGGGTACCACCGGGGAGCTGTTTTTT	CSALRGQGTTGELFF
many	14	TRBJ2-1	-	TRBV15	TGTGCCACCACCGACTCTCTTCTCCACAATGAGCAGTTCTTC	CATTDSLLHNEQFF
many	17	TRBJ2-5	TRBD2	TRBV10-3	TGTGCCATCAGTGAGTGGTTAGCGGGGGAAACTCAAGAGACCCAGTACTTC	CAISEWLAGETQETQYF
many	14	TRBJ1-2	-	TRBV12-3/TRBV12-4	TGTGCCAGCAGTAGTTCCCGTAGGAACTATGGCTACACCTTC	CASSSSRRNYGYTF
many	15	TRBJ2-7	TRBD1	TRBV4-1	TGCGCCAGCAGCCAAGAAGGACAGGCATTTGGCGAGCAGTACTTC	CASSQEGQAFGEQYF
-	13	TRBJ1-4	-	TRBV20-1	TGCAGTGTTCAGGGTTCGCGGGATGAAAAACTGTTTTTT	CSVQGSRDEKLFF
many	12	TRBJ2-7	-	TRBV20-1	TGCAGTGAGGTAGAGATCTGGTATGAGCAGTACTTC	CSEVEIWYEQYF
many	15	TRBJ2-3	TRBD2	TRBV20-1	TGCAGTGCTAGAGACCCAGCGGGAAGCTTGGATACGCAGTATTTT	CSARDPAGSLDTQYF
many	10	TRBJ2-3	-	TRBV20-1	TGCAACCCAGGGCGGGATACGCAGTATTTT	CNPGRDTQYF
-	13	TRBJ1-1	-	TRBV9	TGTGCCAGCAGCGTAATGGTAACCACTGAAGCTTTCTTT	CASSVMVTTEAFF
many	14	TRBJ2-1	-	TRBV6-5	TGTGCCAGCAGTTACCAAATGGGAGATAATGAGCAGTTCTTC	CASSYQMGDNEQFF
many	13	TRBJ2-7	-	TRBV28	TGTGCCAGCAGCATATATCAGGGGAACGAGCAGTACTTC	CASSIYQGNEQYF